This T cell receptor beta chain was profiled in a study of chemoradiotherapy in HPV16-positive cancers. Germline loops: CDR1 KGHSH, CDR2 LQKENI. The length of the CDR3 is 15 residues. V trimming: 2 bases; J trimming: 3 bases; junction bases outside the gene matches: 7. Profiling relied on immunoSEQ multiplex PCR, and the TCRdb table lists in-frame clones only, not all of them. The top ten clones hold roughly 4.3% of a sample with 20,000 to 30,000 clones, about 88% of them seen once. A note on this clone: No antigen is known for it.

Study results and caveats: Non-HPV-specific T cells did not expand in tumors during treatment, whereas candidate HPV-specific clones and E7-related motifs did.

The sequence was obtained from a human donor with HPV-associated anogenital cancer. The rearrangement joins TRBV18 to TRBJ2-7; 7 bases match TRBD1. The sequencing here drew on blood, taken from a patient who underwent chemoradiotherapy. CDR3 sequence reads: CASSPRDRDGYEQYF. The CDR3, as DNA: TGTGCCAGCTCACCAAGAGACAGGGACGGCTACGAGCAGTACTTC.